This is a list of T cell receptor beta chains from one sample in a study of T cells in localized non-small cell lung cancer. Measured with immunoSEQ multiplex PCR; TCRdb has only the in-frame clones, and not every one. The top ten clones hold around an eighth of a sample with about 25,000 clones, 80% to 90% of them seen once. Sequencing was performed on peripheral blood, taken before any cancer treatment. The receptors were sampled from a female donor over 55 with stage I lung adenocarcinoma. Both conserved end residues are part of each CDR3. The order of the fields is J gene, D gene, clone size, V gene, CDR3 protein, CDR3 DNA. D genes are given only for firm matches. The size entry is marked missing in some rows and otherwise reads once, few, many or a size class.

j_gene: TRBJ1-1; d_gene: NA; abundance: NA; v_gene: TRBV6-6; CDR3aa: CASTMNTEAFF; CDR3nt: TGTGCCAGCACCATGAACACTGAAGCTTTCTTT
j_gene: TRBJ1-1; d_gene: TRBD1; abundance: few; v_gene: TRBV30; CDR3aa: CAWSPQGLAEAFF; CDR3nt: TGTGCCTGGAGTCCACAGGGGCTGGCTGAAGCTTTCTTT
j_gene: TRBJ2-1; d_gene: TRBD2; abundance: NA; v_gene: TRBV2; CDR3aa: CASRGGGSYNEQFF; CDR3nt: TGTGCCTCCCGCGGCGGGGGCTCCTACAATGAGCAGTTCTTC
j_gene: TRBJ2-1; d_gene: NA; abundance: NA; v_gene: TRBV5-1; CDR3aa: CASSWQGGPYNEQFF; CDR3nt: TGCGCCAGCAGCTGGCAGGGAGGTCCCTACAATGAGCAGTTCTTC
j_gene: TRBJ2-5; d_gene: TRBD1; abundance: NA; v_gene: TRBV5-4; CDR3aa: CASSPRDRDQETQYF; CDR3nt: TGTGCCAGCAGCCCCCGGGACAGGGACCAAGAGACCCAGTACTTC
j_gene: TRBJ2-5; d_gene: NA; abundance: once; v_gene: TRBV5-1; CDR3aa: CASSWVGETQYF; CDR3nt: TGCGCCAGCAGCTGGGTAGGAGAGACCCAGTACTTC
j_gene: TRBJ2-1; d_gene: NA; abundance: NA; v_gene: TRBV19; CDR3aa: CASSIWESSYNEQFF; CDR3nt: TGTGCCAGTAGTATATGGGAGAGCTCCTACAATGAGCAGTTCTTC
j_gene: TRBJ2-7; d_gene: NA; abundance: NA; v_gene: TRBV4-1; CDR3aa: CASSQDLHTETWSYEQYF; CDR3nt: TGCGCCAGCAGCCAAGATCTCCATACCGAAACATGGTCCTACGAGCAGTACTTC
j_gene: TRBJ1-1; d_gene: NA; abundance: NA; v_gene: TRBV10-2; CDR3aa: CASSESGRTEAFF; CDR3nt: TGCGCCAGCAGTGAGTCAGGTCGGACTGAAGCTTTCTTT
j_gene: TRBJ1-1; d_gene: NA; abundance: NA; v_gene: TRBV5-1; CDR3aa: CASSPREGDTEAFF; CDR3nt: TGCGCCAGCAGCCCTCGGGAGGGGGACACTGAAGCTTTCTTT
j_gene: TRBJ2-5; d_gene: NA; abundance: NA; v_gene: TRBV5-1; CDR3aa: CASTTGQGGETQYF; CDR3nt: TGCGCCAGCACCACGGGGCAGGGGGGAGAGACCCAGTACTTC
j_gene: TRBJ1-2; d_gene: NA; abundance: NA; v_gene: TRBV7-2; CDR3aa: CASSLNPGVYGYTF; CDR3nt: TGTGCCAGCAGCTTAAATCCAGGGGTCTATGGCTACACCTTC
j_gene: TRBJ2-7; d_gene: TRBD2; abundance: NA; v_gene: TRBV6-1; CDR3aa: CASSEWGGHSYEQYF; CDR3nt: TGTGCCAGCAGTGAGTGGGGGGGTCACTCCTACGAGCAGTACTTC
j_gene: TRBJ2-3; d_gene: TRBD1; abundance: NA; v_gene: TRBV11-2; CDR3aa: CASSPQGVITDTQYF; CDR3nt: TGTGCCAGCAGCCCGCAGGGGGTCATAACAGATACGCAGTATTTT
j_gene: TRBJ2-3; d_gene: TRBD2; abundance: once; v_gene: TRBV10-3; CDR3aa: CAISESVAGGSDTQYF; CDR3nt: TGTGCCATCAGTGAGTCGGTAGCGGGGGGGTCGGATACGCAGTATTTT
j_gene: TRBJ2-2; d_gene: TRBD1; abundance: NA; v_gene: TRBV5-6; CDR3aa: CASSDRDRGTGELFF; CDR3nt: TGTGCCAGCAGCGATCGGGACAGGGGTACCGGGGAGCTGTTTTTT
j_gene: TRBJ2-3; d_gene: NA; abundance: few; v_gene: TRBV11-3; CDR3aa: CASSLRDPKDTQYF; CDR3nt: TGTGCCAGCAGCTTGCGGGATCCGAAAGATACGCAGTATTTT
j_gene: TRBJ1-6; d_gene: TRBD1; abundance: NA; v_gene: TRBV6-6; CDR3aa: CASTSTGIPNSPLHF; CDR3nt: TGTGCCAGCACCTCGACAGGGATCCCTAATTCACCCCTCCACTTT
j_gene: TRBJ2-7; d_gene: NA; abundance: NA; v_gene: TRBV6-1; CDR3aa: CASSDPTTQYF; CDR3nt: TGTGCCAGCAGTGACCCTACGACGCAGTACTTC
j_gene: TRBJ1-2; d_gene: NA; abundance: few; v_gene: TRBV6-5; CDR3aa: CASNQQGGSYGYTF; CDR3nt: TGTGCCAGCAATCAACAGGGAGGTTCCTATGGCTACACCTTC
j_gene: TRBJ1-1; d_gene: NA; abundance: NA; v_gene: TRBV6-5; CDR3aa: CASTGRMNTEAFF; CDR3nt: TGTGCCAGCACGGGTAGGATGAACACTGAAGCTTTCTTT
j_gene: TRBJ1-1; d_gene: NA; abundance: NA; v_gene: TRBV14; CDR3aa: CASSQLDSQTEAFF; CDR3nt: TGTGCCAGCAGCCAATTGGACAGTCAAACTGAAGCTTTCTTT
j_gene: TRBJ2-1; d_gene: NA; abundance: NA; v_gene: TRBV2; CDR3aa: CASSEAWGSEQFF; CDR3nt: TGTGCCAGCAGTGAAGCTTGGGGAAGTGAGCAGTTCTTC
j_gene: TRBJ2-7; d_gene: TRBD2; abundance: NA; v_gene: TRBV5-1; CDR3aa: CASSFSGRAPYEQYF; CDR3nt: TGCGCCAGCAGCTTTAGCGGGAGGGCCCCCTACGAGCAGTACTTC
j_gene: TRBJ2-7; d_gene: TRBD1; abundance: few; v_gene: TRBV10-3; CDR3aa: CAISESRQGTSGEQYF; CDR3nt: TGTGCCATCAGTGAGTCGAGACAGGGGACGTCCGGCGAGCAGTACTTC
j_gene: TRBJ2-7; d_gene: TRBD1; abundance: NA; v_gene: TRBV6-5; CDR3aa: CASTSWGQGENEQYF; CDR3nt: TGTGCCAGCACTTCTTGGGGACAGGGTGAGAACGAGCAGTACTTC
j_gene: TRBJ1-5; d_gene: TRBD1; abundance: once; v_gene: TRBV6-1; CDR3aa: CASSEGQGTYANQPQHF; CDR3nt: TGTGCCAGCAGTGAAGGACAGGGGACTTATGCAAATCAGCCCCAGCATTTT
j_gene: TRBJ1-2; d_gene: NA; abundance: few; v_gene: TRBV4-2; CDR3aa: CASSQDHGYTF; CDR3nt: TGTGCCAGCAGCCAAGACCATGGCTACACCTTC
j_gene: TRBJ1-1; d_gene: NA; abundance: NA; v_gene: TRBV9; CDR3aa: CASSIDPNTEAFF; CDR3nt: TGTGCCAGCAGCATCGACCCTAACACTGAAGCTTTCTTT
j_gene: TRBJ2-7; d_gene: TRBD1; abundance: few; v_gene: TRBV12-5; CDR3aa: CASGLVYGTGGNEQYF; CDR3nt: TGTGCTAGTGGTTTGGTATACGGGACAGGGGGCAACGAGCAGTACTTC
j_gene: TRBJ2-2; d_gene: NA; abundance: NA; v_gene: TRBV6-5; CDR3aa: CASRTQPNTGELFF; CDR3nt: TGTGCCAGCAGGACCCAACCGAACACCGGGGAGCTGTTTTTT
j_gene: TRBJ1-4; d_gene: NA; abundance: NA; v_gene: TRBV30; CDR3aa: CAWSRHPTNEKLFF; CDR3nt: TGTGCCTGGAGTCGACACCCAACTAATGAAAAACTGTTTTTT
j_gene: TRBJ2-4; d_gene: NA; abundance: NA; v_gene: TRBV28; CDR3aa: CASSSTFRGRGLNIQYF; CDR3nt: TGTGCCAGCAGTTCTACCTTCAGGGGGAGGGGGCTAAACATTCAGTACTTC
j_gene: TRBJ1-2; d_gene: NA; abundance: NA; v_gene: TRBV18; CDR3aa: CASSPDLKEGYTF; CDR3nt: TGTGCCAGCTCCCCGGACCTAAAAGAGGGCTACACCTTC
j_gene: TRBJ1-1; d_gene: NA; abundance: NA; v_gene: TRBV10-2; CDR3aa: CASKVRADRTEAFF; CDR3nt: TGCGCCAGCAAGGTGAGGGCGGATCGAACTGAAGCTTTCTTT
j_gene: TRBJ1-1; d_gene: NA; abundance: NA; v_gene: TRBV9; CDR3aa: CASSLPLGEGEDTEAFF; CDR3nt: TGTGCCAGCAGCCTACCTCTTGGGGAGGGCGAGGACACTGAAGCTTTCTTT
j_gene: TRBJ1-5; d_gene: NA; abundance: few; v_gene: TRBV2; CDR3aa: CASSESQTGRDQPQHF; CDR3nt: TGTGCCAGCAGTGAAAGCCAAACAGGCAGGGATCAGCCCCAGCATTTT
j_gene: TRBJ1-1; d_gene: NA; abundance: NA; v_gene: TRBV18; CDR3aa: CASSPQVPEAFF; CDR3nt: TGTGCCAGCTCACCGCAGGTCCCTGAAGCTTTCTTT
j_gene: TRBJ2-7; d_gene: TRBD2; abundance: NA; v_gene: TRBV5-6; CDR3aa: CASSLEAGGLYEQYF; CDR3nt: TGTGCCAGCAGCTTGGAAGCGGGGGGGCTCTACGAGCAGTACTTC
j_gene: TRBJ1-5; d_gene: TRBD1; abundance: NA; v_gene: TRBV5-6; CDR3aa: CASSTGTGGWQSNQPQHF; CDR3nt: TGTGCCAGCAGTACCGGGACAGGGGGCTGGCAAAGCAATCAGCCCCAGCATTTT
j_gene: TRBJ1-1; d_gene: NA; abundance: NA; v_gene: TRBV5-1; CDR3aa: CASSLAGNTEAFF; CDR3nt: TGCGCCAGCAGCTTGGCCGGGAACACTGAAGCTTTCTTT